This TCR beta chain was sequenced during a study of PD-1 blockade in classical Hodgkin lymphoma. Study-level results: With CD4+ cells, TCR diversity rose significantly by C4D1, but not with CD8+ cells. For complete responders, baseline diversity was comparable to that of newly diagnosed patients.

The assay was immunoSEQ multiplex PCR, and TCRdb's table has in-frame clones only and misses some. The sample consists of approximately 25,000 clones, over 60% of them appearing once. This clone was detected once. What it binds is not known. The sample's time point: cycle 4 day 1 (C4D1), after more than five weeks of nivolumab. All the patients suffered relapse after autologous stem cell transplantation, and brentuximab vedotin exposure differed. The sequence was obtained from a human donor with classical Hodgkin lymphoma. The input for sequencing was peripheral blood mononuclear cells (PBMCs), taken before the fourth cycle of nivolumab.

As DNA, the CDR3 is TGCGCCAGCAGCCCCGGGACTAGAGATGAAAACATTCAGTACTTC. Encoded protein: CASSPGTRDENIQYF. This chain uses TRBV5-1 with TRBJ2-4, with 8 bases that match TRBD2. Per the germline V gene, CDR1 is SGHRS and CDR2 is YFSETQ. With V trimmed by 4 bases and J by 5 bases, 8 bases remained unmatched. The CDR3 spans 15 residues. The complete variable domain, with remaining parts taken from reference TRBV5-1 and TRBJ2-4, reads KAGVTQTPRYLIKTRGQQVTLSCSPISGHRSVSWYQQTPGQGLQFLFEYFSETQRNKGNFPGRFSGRQFSNSRSEMNVSTLELGDSALYLCASSPGTRDENIQYFGAGTRLSVL.